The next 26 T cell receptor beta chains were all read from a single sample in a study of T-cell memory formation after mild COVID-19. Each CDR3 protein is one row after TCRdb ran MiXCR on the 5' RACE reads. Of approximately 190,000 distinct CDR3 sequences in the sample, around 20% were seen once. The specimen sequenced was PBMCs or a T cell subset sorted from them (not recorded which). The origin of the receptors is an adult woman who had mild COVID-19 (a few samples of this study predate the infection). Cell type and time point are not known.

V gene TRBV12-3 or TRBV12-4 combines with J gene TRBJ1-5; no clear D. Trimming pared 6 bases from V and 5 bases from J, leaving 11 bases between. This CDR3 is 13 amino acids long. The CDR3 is CASSPRVDQPQHF. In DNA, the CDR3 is TGTGCCAGCAGCCCTAGGGTAGATCAGCCCCAGCATTTT.

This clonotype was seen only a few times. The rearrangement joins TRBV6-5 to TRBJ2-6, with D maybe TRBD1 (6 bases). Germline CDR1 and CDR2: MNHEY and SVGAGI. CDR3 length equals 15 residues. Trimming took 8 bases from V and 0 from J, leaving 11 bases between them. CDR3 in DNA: TGTGCCAGCCGCTCAGGGGACTCTGGGGCCAACGTCCTGACTTTC. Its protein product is CASRSGDSGANVLTF.

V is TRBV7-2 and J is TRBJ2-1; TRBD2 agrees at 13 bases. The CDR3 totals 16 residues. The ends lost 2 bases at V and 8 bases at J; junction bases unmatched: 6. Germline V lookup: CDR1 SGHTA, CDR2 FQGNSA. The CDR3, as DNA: TGTGCCAGCAGCTTATGGAGACTAGCGGGAGGTGATGAGCAGTTCTTC. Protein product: CASSLWRLAGGDEQFF.

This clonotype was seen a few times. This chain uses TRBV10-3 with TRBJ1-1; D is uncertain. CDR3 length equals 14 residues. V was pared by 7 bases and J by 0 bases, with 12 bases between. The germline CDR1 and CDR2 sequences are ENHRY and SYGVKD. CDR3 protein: CAIKFEGMNTEAFF. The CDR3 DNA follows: TGTGCCATCAAGTTCGAGGGCATGAACACTGAAGCTTTCTTT.

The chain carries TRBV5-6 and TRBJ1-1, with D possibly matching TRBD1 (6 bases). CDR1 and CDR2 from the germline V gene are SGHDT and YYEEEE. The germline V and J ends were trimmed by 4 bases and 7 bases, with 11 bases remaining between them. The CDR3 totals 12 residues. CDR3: CASSPGHLEAFF. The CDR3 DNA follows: TGTGCCAGCAGCCCGGGACATCTTGAAGCTTTCTTT.

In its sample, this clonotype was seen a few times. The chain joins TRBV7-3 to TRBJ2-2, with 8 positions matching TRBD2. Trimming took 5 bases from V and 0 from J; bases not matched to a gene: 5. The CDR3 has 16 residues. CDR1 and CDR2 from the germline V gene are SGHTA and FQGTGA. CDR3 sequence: CASSAGGGPNTGELFF. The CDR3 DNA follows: TGTGCCAGCAGCGCCGGGGGGGGTCCGAACACCGGGGAGCTGTTTTTT.

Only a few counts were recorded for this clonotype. CDR3 sequence reads: CATSSSTGGSGGYTF. The CDR3 DNA reads as TGTGCCACCAGTTCATCGACAGGGGGCTCGGGAGGCTACACCTTC. V is TRBV24-1 and J is TRBJ1-2; TRBD1 agrees at 10 bases. V trimming: 6 bases; J trimming: 8 bases; junction bases outside the gene matches: 11. Per the germline V gene, CDR1 is KGHDR and CDR2 is SFDVKD. CDR3 size: 15 residues.

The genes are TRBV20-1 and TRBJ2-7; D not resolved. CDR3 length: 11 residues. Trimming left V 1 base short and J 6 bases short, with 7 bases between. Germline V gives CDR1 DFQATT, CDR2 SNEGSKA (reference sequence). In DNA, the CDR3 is TGCAGTGCTAGAGGAGCAGGCGAGCAGTACTTC. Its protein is CSARGAGEQYF.

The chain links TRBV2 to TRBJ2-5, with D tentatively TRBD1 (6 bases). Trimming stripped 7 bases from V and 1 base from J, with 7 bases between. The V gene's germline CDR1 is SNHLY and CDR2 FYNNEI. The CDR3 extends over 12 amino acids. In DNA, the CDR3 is TGTGCCAGCAAAGGGGGCCAAGAGACCCAGTACTTC. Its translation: CASKGGQETQYF.

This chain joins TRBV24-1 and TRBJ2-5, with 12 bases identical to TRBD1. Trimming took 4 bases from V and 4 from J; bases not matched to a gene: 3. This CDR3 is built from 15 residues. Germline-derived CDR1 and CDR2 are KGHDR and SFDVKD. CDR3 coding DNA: TGTGCCACCAGTGAATGGGACAGGGGGCGAGAGACCCAGTACTTC. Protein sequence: CATSEWDRGRETQYF.

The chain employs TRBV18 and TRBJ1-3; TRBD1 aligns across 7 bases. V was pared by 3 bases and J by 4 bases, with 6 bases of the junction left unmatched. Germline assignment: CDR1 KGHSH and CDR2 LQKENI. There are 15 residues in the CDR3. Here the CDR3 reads CASSPVQGFGNTIYF. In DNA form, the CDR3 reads TGTGCCAGCTCACCCGTACAGGGGTTCGGAAACACCATATATTTT.

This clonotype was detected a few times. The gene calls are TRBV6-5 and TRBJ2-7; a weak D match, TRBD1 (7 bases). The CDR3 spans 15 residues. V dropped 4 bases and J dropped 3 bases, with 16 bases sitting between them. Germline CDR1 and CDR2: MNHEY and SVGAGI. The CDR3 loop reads CASSSTGTAGYEQYF. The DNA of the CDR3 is TGTGCCAGCAGTTCCACCGGGACAGCGGGCTACGAGCAGTACTTC.

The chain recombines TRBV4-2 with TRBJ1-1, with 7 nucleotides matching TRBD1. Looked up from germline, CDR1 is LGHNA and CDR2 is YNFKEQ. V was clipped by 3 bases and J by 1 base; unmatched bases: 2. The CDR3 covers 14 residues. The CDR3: CASSQGTENTEAFF. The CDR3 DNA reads TGTGCCAGCAGCCAGGGGACAGAGAACACTGAAGCTTTCTTT.

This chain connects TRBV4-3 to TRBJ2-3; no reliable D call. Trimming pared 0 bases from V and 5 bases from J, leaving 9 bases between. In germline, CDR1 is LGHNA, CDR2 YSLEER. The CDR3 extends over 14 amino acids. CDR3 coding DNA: TGCGCCAGCAGCCAAGATATCCTAGGAGATACGCAGTATTTT. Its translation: CASSQDILGDTQYF.

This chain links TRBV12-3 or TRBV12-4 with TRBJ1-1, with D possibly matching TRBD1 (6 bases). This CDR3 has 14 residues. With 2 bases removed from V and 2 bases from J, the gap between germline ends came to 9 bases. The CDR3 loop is CASSLRGANTEAFF. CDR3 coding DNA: TGTGCCAGCAGTTTACGGGGGGCCAACACTGAAGCTTTCTTT.

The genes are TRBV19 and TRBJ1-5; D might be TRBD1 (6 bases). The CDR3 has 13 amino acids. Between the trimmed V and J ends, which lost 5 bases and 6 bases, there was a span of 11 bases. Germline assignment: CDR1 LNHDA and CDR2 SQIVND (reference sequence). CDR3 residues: CASSVSQGQPQHF. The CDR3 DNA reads TGTGCCAGTAGTGTGTCACAGGGTCAGCCCCAGCATTTT.

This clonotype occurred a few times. The CDR3 bases are TGTGCCAGCAGCCCAGGGTTCGCCTTTAATCAGCCCCAGCATTTT. The encoded protein is CASSPGFAFNQPQHF. The V and J genes are TRBV9 and TRBJ1-5; D possibly corresponds to TRBD1 (5 bases). V was trimmed by 4 bases and J by 4 bases, leaving 15 bases between them. This CDR3 region has 15 residues. The germline V gene encodes CDR1 SGDLS and CDR2 YYNGEE.

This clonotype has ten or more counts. CDR3 in amino acids: CAMKSRDRATDTQYF. CDR3 nucleotide sequence: TGTGCCATGAAGAGCCGGGACAGGGCCACAGATACGCAGTATTTT. The rearrangement joins TRBV10-3 to TRBJ2-3; 9 bases agree with TRBD1. Per germline, CDR1 ENHRY and CDR2 SYGVKD. The CDR3 covers 15 residues. Trimming at V came to 9 bases and at J to 2 bases, leaving 9 bases not matched to a gene.

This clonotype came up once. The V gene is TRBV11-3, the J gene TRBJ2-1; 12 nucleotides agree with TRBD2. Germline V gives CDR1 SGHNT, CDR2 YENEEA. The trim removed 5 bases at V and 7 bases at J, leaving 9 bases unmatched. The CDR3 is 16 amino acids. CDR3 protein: CASSPIQTSGSNEQFF. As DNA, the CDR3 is TGTGCCAGCAGCCCCATCCAGACTAGCGGGAGTAATGAGCAGTTCTTC.

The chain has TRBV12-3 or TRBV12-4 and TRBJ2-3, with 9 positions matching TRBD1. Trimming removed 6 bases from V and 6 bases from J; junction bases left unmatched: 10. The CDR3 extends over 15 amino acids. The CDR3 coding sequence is TGTGCCAGCAGCTACACGGGACAGGGTGGTGATACGCAGTATTTT. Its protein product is CASSYTGQGGDTQYF.

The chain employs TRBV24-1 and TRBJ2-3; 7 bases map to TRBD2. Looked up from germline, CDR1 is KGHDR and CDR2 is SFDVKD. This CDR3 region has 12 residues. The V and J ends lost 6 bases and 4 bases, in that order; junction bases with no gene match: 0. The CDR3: CATSREADTQYF. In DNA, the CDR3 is TGTGCCACCAGTCGGGAGGCAGATACGCAGTATTTT.

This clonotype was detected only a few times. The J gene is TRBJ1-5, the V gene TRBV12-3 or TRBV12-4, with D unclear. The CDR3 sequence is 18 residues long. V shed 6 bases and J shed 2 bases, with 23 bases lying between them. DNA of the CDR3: TGTGCCAGCAGCTCTAACGCATGGGATACACCCGGCAATCAGCCCCAGCATTTT. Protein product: CASSSNAWDTPGNQPQHF.

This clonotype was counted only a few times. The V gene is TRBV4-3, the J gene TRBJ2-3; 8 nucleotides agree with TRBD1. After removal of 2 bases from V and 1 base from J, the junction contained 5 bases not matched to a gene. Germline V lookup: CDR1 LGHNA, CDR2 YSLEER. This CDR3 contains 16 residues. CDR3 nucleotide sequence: TGCGCCAGCAGCCAAACCTCGGGACAGGGCACAGATACGCAGTATTTT. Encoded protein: CASSQTSGQGTDTQYF.

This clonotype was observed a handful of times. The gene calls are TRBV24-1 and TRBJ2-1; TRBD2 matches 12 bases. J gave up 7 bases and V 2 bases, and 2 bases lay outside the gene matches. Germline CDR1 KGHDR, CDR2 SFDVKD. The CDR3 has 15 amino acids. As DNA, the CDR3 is TGTGCCACCAGTGATTGGACTAGCGGGAAGAATGAGCAGTTCTTC. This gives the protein CATSDWTSGKNEQFF.

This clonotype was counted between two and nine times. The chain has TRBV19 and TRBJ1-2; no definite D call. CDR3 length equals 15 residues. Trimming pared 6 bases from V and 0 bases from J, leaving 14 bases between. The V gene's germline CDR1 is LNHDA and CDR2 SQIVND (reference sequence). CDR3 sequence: CASREISSSNYGYTF. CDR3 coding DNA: TGTGCCAGTAGGGAAATCAGCTCATCTAACTATGGCTACACCTTC.

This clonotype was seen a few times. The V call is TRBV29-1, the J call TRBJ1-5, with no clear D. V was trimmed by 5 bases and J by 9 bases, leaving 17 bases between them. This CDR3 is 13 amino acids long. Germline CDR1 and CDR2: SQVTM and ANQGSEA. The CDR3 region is CSVSNGVGVPQHF. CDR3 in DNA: TGCAGCGTTTCGAATGGAGTGGGAGTGCCCCAGCATTTT.